This T cell receptor (beta chain) appears in the sequencing data of a study of T cells in Graves' hyperthyroidism and ophthalmopathy (dated by TCRdb to between 2018 and 2020). With regard to the full study: Peripheral blood samples were taken at initial diagnosis, before any treatment was given. To identify TCR V-J signatures that set the groups apart, the researchers used a discovery cohort of about a hundred patients, made up of 40 to 45 with Graves' ophthalmopathy and about 60 with stable Graves' hyperthyroidism. Whether ophthalmopathy could be predicted prospectively was tested in an independent validation cohort made up of 18 to 20 hyperthyroidism patients plus 17 patients who later progressed to ophthalmopathy. The 100 or so discovery patients were divided at random into training and test sets in a 7:3 ratio. Thyroid tissue and blood T-cell repertoires from more than five Graves' hyperthyroidism patients were also compared in the study. After blood sampling, hyperthyroidism patients were treated with methimazole at a starting dose of 30 mg daily, and ophthalmopathy patients were treated with high-dose intravenous methylprednisolone. TCR Vbeta CDR3 sequencing of 140 or so peripheral blood samples (approximately 44 ophthalmopathy, under 80 hyperthyroidism and around 17 progressor patients) is reported in the paper.

What the work shows at the level of the full study, not this receptor alone: In cross-validation, a model built on a 13 V-J signature told ophthalmopathy apart from stable hyperthyroidism with 85% to 90% sensitivity and roughly 81% specificity, and in testing the same model reached 80%/75%. Sample size was not statistically predetermined, and blinding of investigators to group allocation was not performed. Most expanded thyroid clonotypes (frequency above 0.001) were also detected in blood, suggesting blood repertoires may reflect thyroid immune responses. In validation, the model predicted progression to ophthalmopathy with approximately 71% sensitivity and approximately 72% specificity, a median of 6.5 months before onset.

The cysteine opens and the phenylalanine closes a CDR3 of 15 amino acids. Only CDR3 DNA is held: 45 bases, read in frame from base 1. From the germline V gene, CDR1 is SGDLS and CDR2 is YYNGEE. Germline trimming amounts to 7 bases on V and 1 base on J, with 10 as the count of junction bases outside the gene matches. Stable Graves' hyperthyroidism was defined as the absence of progression to ophthalmopathy over 18 months of follow-up. Hyperthyroidism patients were newly diagnosed, had a disease duration of under 2 months, and were aged 18 to 65 years. The study excluded patients with uncontrolled infections, other autoimmune diseases, pregnancy or lactation. Diagnoses relied on clinical symptoms, serum thyroxine and TRAb, thyroid ultrasound and orbital computed tomography. PBMCs were separated from over 9 ml of fresh peripheral blood using Ficoll-Paque density gradient centrifugation. Trizol reagent was used to extract total RNA, and RNA quality was then checked on an Agilent 2100 Bioanalyzer.

The TCR beta CDR3 regions were amplified from the RNA transcripts. The TCR CDR3 was subjected to a first round of RT-PCR using the HTBI primer set and the Qiagen OneStep RT-PCR kit. The libraries were constructed in a second round of multiplex PCR and then size-selected and purified. Sequencing of the libraries was done on an Illumina HiSeq2000 using paired-end 100 bp reads. Under the source paper's analysis protocol: SOAPnuke was used to process the raw data, removing reads that contained adapters or uncalled bases, had a mean Phred below 15, or lacked an exact match to the constant primer or identifier. High-quality paired reads were merged using COPE v1.2.5, and each unique nucleotide sequence was defined as a clonotype. Clonotypes were aligned to IMGT TRBV, TRBD and TRBJ reference segments using MiTCR v1.1. The analysis included only V-J combinations with a frequency above 0.0001, which together covered roughly 99% of the repertoires. The TCS score was defined as the ratio of F50 (clonal expansion) to E x V (chaos), calculated using BLOSUM62-based TCRdist between CDR3 peptides within each V-J. Welch's t-statistics and random forest reduced around 520 V-J features to 13, which were used in a naive Bayes classifier (R e1071). TCRdb cleaned the public reads at Q25 with fastp, built clones with MiXCR and kept in-frame beta chains. CDR3 protein sequences are deduplicated, and each keeps its most common genes and DNA. These V and J calls derive from TCRdb rather than the authors' analysis. The sample table holds under 650,000 distinct CDR3 sequences, of which about 16% were seen once. Over 3.5% of the sample goes to the ten largest clones.

This clonotype has a handful of counts. It lacks a known antigen. No much larger clone exists at a distance of one base, and base qualities are not known. The specimen sequenced was blood. This sequence originates from a woman in her twenties or thirties with Graves' hyperthyroidism. The rearrangement combines TRBV9 with TRBJ2-7, and TRBD1 matches 8 of the central bases. CDR3 protein: CASAEFGTGSYEQYF. The bases read TGTGCCAGCGCCGAATTCGGGACAGGATCCTACGAGCAGTACTTC.